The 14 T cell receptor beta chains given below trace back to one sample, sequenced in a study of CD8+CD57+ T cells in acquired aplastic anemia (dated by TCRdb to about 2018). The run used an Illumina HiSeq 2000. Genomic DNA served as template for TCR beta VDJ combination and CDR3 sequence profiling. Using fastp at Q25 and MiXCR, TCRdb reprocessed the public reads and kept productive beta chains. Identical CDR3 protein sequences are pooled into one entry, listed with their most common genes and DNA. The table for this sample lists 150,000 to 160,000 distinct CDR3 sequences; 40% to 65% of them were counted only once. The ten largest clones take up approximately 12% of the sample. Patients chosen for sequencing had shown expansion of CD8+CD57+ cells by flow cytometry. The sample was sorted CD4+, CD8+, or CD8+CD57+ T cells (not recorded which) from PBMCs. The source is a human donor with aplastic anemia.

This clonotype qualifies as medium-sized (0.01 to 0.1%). CDR3 in DNA: TGTGCCAGCAGCTCCACCACGGGGGCCCTTATTGTTGGCTACACCTTC. Protein product: CASSSTTGALIVGYTF. The chain employs TRBV7-9 and TRBJ1-2; D is possibly TRBD1 (6 bases). V was clipped by 4 bases and J by 7 bases, with 22 bases between them. CDR1 is SEHNR and CDR2 is FQNEAQ in the germline V gene (reference sequence). The CDR3 has 16 amino acids.

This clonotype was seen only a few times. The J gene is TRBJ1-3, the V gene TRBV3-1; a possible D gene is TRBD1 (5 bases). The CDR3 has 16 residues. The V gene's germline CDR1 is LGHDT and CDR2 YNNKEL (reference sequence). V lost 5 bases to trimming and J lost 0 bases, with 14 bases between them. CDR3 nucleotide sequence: TGTGCCAGCAGCAACTACCTAGGGGCCTCTGGAAACACCATATATTTT. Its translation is CASSNYLGASGNTIYF.

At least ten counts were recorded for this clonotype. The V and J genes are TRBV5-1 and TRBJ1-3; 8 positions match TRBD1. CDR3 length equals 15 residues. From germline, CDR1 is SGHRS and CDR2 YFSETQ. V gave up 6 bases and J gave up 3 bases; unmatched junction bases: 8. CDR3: CASNAGTGIGNTIYF. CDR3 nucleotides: TGCGCCAGCAATGCCGGGACAGGAATTGGAAACACCATATATTTT.

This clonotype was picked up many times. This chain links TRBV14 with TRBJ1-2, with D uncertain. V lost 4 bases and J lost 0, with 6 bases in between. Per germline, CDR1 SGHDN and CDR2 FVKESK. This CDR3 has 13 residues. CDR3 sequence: CASSPRANYGYTF. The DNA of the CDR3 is TGTGCCAGCAGCCCTCGAGCTAACTATGGCTACACCTTC. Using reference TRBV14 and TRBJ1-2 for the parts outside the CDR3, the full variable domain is EAGVTQFPSHSVIEKGQTVTLRCDPISGHDNLYWYRRVMGKEIKFLLHFVKESKQDESGMPNNRFLAERTGGTYSTLKVQPAELEDSGVYFCASSPRANYGYTFGSGTRLTVV.

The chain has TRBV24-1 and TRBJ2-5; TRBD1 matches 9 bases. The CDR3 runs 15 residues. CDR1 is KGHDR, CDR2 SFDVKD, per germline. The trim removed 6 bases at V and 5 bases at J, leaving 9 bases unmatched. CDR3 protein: CATSSGTGYGETQYF. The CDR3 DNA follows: TGTGCCACCAGTTCGGGGACAGGGTACGGGGAGACCCAGTACTTC.

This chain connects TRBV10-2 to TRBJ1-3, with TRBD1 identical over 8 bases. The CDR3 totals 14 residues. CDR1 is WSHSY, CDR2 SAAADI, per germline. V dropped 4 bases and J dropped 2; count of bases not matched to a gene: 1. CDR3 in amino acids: CASSGQGPGNTIYF. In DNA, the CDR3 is TGCGCCAGCAGTGGACAGGGGCCTGGAAACACCATATATTTT.

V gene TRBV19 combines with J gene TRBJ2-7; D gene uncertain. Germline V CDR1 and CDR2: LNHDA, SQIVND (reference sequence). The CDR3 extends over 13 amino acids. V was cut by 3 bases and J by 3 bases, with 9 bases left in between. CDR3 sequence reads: CASSITGYYEQYF. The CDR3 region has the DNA TGTGCCAGTAGTATCACCGGCTACTACGAGCAGTACTTC.

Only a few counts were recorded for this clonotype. For the CDR3, the DNA is TGTGCCACCAGTGATCTTGGCACTGAAGCTTTCTTT. It yields the protein CATSDLGTEAFF. The V call is TRBV24-1, the J call TRBJ1-1; no firm D call. Germline V lookup: CDR1 KGHDR, CDR2 SFDVKD. The ends were cut back, 3 bases at V and 4 bases at J, with 5 bases in the middle. The CDR3 loop spans 12 amino acids.

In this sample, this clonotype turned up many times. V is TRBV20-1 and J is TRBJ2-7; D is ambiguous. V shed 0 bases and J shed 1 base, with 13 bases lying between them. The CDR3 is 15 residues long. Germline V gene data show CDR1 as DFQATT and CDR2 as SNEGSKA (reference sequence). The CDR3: CSARDTGGVSYEQYF. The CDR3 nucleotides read TGCAGTGCTAGAGATACCGGTGGGGTTTCCTACGAGCAGTACTTC.

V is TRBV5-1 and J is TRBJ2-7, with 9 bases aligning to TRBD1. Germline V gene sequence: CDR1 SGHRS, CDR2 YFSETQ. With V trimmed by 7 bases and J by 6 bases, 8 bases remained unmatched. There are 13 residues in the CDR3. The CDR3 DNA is TGCGCCAGCGCCTCGGGACAGGGATTCGAGCAGTACTTC. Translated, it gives CASASGQGFEQYF.

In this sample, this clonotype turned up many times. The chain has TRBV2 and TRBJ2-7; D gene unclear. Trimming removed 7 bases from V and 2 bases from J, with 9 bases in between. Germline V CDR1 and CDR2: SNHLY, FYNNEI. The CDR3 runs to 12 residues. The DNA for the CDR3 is TGTGCCAGCATCGGACGGGCCTACGAGCAGTACTTC. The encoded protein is CASIGRAYEQYF.

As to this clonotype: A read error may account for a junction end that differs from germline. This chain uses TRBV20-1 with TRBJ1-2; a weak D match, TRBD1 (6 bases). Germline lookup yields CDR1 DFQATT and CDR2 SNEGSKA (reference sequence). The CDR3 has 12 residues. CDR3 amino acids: CSARDRGRDTNF. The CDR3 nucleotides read TGCAGTGCTAGAGATCGGGGTAGGGACACCAACTTC.

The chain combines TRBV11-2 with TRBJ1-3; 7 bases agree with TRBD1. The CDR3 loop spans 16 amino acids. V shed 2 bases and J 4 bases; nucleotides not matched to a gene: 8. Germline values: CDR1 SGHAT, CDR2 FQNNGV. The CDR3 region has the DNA TGTGCCAGCAGCTTACAGGGCAGGGGGATCGGAAACACCATATATTTT. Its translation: CASSLQGRGIGNTIYF.

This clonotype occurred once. The CDR3 DNA follows: TGTGCCACCAGTGAACACTCGGGACTAGCGGGAACGCAGTTCTTC. It specifies CATSEHSGLAGTQFF. The V gene is TRBV24-1, the J gene TRBJ2-1; 13 nucleotides agree with TRBD2. V was pared by 4 bases and J by 12 bases, with 8 bases of the junction left unmatched. The CDR3 spans 15 residues. CDR1 KGHDR and CDR2 SFDVKD come from the germline V gene.